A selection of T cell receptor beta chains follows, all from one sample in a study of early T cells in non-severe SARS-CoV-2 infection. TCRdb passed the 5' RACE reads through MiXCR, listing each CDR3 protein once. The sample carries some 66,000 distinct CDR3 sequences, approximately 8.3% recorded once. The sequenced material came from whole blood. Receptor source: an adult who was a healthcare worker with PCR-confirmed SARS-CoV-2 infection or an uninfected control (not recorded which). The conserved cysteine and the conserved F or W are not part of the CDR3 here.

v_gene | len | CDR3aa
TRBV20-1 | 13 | SADPGTDSNQPQH
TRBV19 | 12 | ATQGTGGYNEQF
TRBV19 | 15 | ASSPRGTGYVTGELF
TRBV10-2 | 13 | ASSDYQREGGEQY
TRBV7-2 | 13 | ASSQTGTRANEQY
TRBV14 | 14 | ASSQGAGASRATQY
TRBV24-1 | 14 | ATSEPTSGRADEQF
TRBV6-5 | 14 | ASSTTPGQGGLPLH
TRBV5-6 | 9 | ASSHRETQY
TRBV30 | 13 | AWRGRGLDNQPQH
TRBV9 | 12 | ASSVEGRGYGYT
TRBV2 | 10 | ASSESSETQY
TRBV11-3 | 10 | ASSKGGYEQY
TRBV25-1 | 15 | ASSPRTGGISTDTQY
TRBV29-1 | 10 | SVEEPGETQY
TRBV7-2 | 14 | ASSLDGGGLTDTQY
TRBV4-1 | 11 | ASSPLVGQPQH
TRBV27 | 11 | ASSLIRGTEAF
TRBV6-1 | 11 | ASSLDRTDTQY
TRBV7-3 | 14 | ASSLTGMGGKETQY
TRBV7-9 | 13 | ASSFLGLSTDTQY
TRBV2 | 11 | ASTYALGQPQH
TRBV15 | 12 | ATSRDREVDEQF
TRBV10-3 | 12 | AISEQGDNQPQH
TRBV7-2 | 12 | ASSLSGRNSPLH
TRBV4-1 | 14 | ASSHATGTGAYEQY
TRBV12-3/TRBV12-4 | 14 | ASSNEQGALNNEQF
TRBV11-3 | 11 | ASSLAVANEQF
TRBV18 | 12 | ASSYGPSEETQY
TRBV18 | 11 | ASSPGVTDTQY
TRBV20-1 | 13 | SASPATGAETEAF
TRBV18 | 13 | ASSPGMVGTDTQY
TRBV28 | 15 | ASNSEPGGWIDQPQH
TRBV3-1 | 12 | ASSQDRISVEQY
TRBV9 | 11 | ASGLDSTDTQY
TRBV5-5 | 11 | ASSQDPTDTQY
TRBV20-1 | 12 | SALPGLARNEQF
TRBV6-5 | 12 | ASSTGGLDNEQF
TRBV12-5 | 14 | ASGLVVIAGDNEQF
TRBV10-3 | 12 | AIRNPGLAYEQY
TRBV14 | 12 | ASSLRGRNTEAF
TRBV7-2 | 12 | ASSLGPNNYGYT
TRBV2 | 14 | ASTRTGGDGNQPQH
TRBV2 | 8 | ASGEETQY
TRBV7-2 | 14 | ASSLNIGTSGNTIY
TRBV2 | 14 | ASSYSGGPANEKLF
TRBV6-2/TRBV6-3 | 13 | ASSPAGANTGELF
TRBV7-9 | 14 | ASSWGLAGNTGELF
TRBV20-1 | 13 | SAFVTGVGSNEQF
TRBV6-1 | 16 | ASSDRTSGTLSTDTQY
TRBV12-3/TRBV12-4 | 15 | ASSFYRGGSSTDTQY
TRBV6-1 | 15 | ASSGRIMGPTTDTQY
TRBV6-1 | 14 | ASSFSAGGRTDTQY
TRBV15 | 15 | ATSTRSKREGRYEQY
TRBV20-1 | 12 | SAREVPVIETQY
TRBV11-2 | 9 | ASSSSQEQF
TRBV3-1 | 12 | ASSQDTQGQPQH
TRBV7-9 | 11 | ASTGQSGEKLF
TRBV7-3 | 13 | ASSPHDRGTDTQY